Shown below are 19 T cell receptor beta chains from a single sample sequenced in a study of persistence of HIV-infected CD4 T cells. This was the immunoSEQ version 4 assay in survey mode. The data were produced by immunoSEQ multiplex PCR, yet TCRdb's version contains in-frame clones alone and is incomplete. The sample includes roughly 60,000 clones, about 77% of them seen just once. An overlapping HIV-1 Gag peptide pool stimulated these cells at about 1 ug/peptide/mL. CD40L-negative CD69-negative CD45RO-high memory CD4+ T cells were sorted as populations depleted of antigen-responding cells. These receptors lack a known antigen. Sample: CD4+ T cells sorted from PBMCs after 18-hour stimulation, taken from a patient who received antiretroviral therapy. The origin of the receptors is an adult man with HIV who was CMV-seropositive.

The chain is built from TRBV7-8 and TRBJ2-1; possibly TRBD1 for D (5 bases). The V end was cut by 1 base, the J end by 7 bases, with 20 bases between. Germline CDR1 is SGHVS and CDR2 is FQNEAQ. The CDR3 contains 17 residues. In DNA, the CDR3 is TGTGCCAGCAGCTTAGGTGTCAGGGAAGGTTTTAGGAATGAGCAGTTCTTC. This translates into CASSLGVREGFRNEQFF.

CDR3 protein: CSVDRFTDTQYF. The CDR3 nucleotides are TGCAGCGTTGACAGGTTCACAGATACGCAGTATTTT. This sequence joins TRBV29-1 and TRBJ2-3; D ambiguous. Germline V gene sequence: CDR1 SQVTM, CDR2 ANQGSEA. The CDR3 has 12 amino acids. V was clipped by 3 bases and J by 2 bases, with 6 bases between them.

The chain uses TRBV2 and TRBJ1-2, with 8 bases that match TRBD1. Trimming took 6 bases from V and 8 from J; bases not matched to a gene: 8. This CDR3 is 13 amino acids long. Germline CDR1 SNHLY, CDR2 FYNNEI. CDR3 in amino acids: CASSQGGQEGYTF. The CDR3 nucleotides read TGTGCCAGCAGCCAAGGGGGACAGGAGGGCTACACCTTC.

This clone occurred many times. The chain uses TRBV6-1 and TRBJ1-5, with D unresolved. The CDR3 length is 16 residues. Deletions cut 2 bases from V and 6 bases from J, with 17 bases between. The germline V gene encodes CDR1 MNHNS and CDR2 SASEGT. The CDR3 spells CASSERKTGRGQPQHF. CDR3 nucleotides: TGTGCCAGCAGTGAAAGAAAGACGGGCCGCGGTCAGCCCCAGCATTTT.

The chain recombines TRBV3-1 (or the pseudogene TRBV3-2) with TRBJ1-2; the D gene is possibly TRBD1 (6 bases). The V gene lost 1 base and the J gene lost 8 bases, with 11 bases spanning the gap. The V gene's germline CDR1 is LGHDT and CDR2 YNNKEL (reference sequence). The CDR3 runs to 13 residues. CDR3 nucleotide sequence: TGTGCCAGCAGCCAAGTGAGGGGGTCGGGCTACACCTTC. Its protein product is CASSQVRGSGYTF.

The gene calls are TRBV11-1 and TRBJ2-7, with D perhaps matching TRBD2 (5 bases). V was clipped by 1 base and J by 4 bases, with 11 bases between them. CDR3 size: 14 residues. The V gene's germline CDR1 is SGHAT and CDR2 FQDESV (reference sequence). The CDR3 region is CASSLVDEGYEQYF. The CDR3 bases are TGTGCCAGCAGCTTAGTGGACGAGGGTTACGAGCAGTACTTC.

In nucleotides, the CDR3 is TGCGCCAGCAGCCAGAGTGGCCAGGCGTTAACTAACTATGGCTACACCTTC. Its protein is CASSQSGQALTNYGYTF. The genes are TRBV4-1 and TRBJ1-2; no definite D call. The CDR3 contains 17 residues. The germline gives CDR1 MGHRA, CDR2 YSYEKL. V was shortened by 3 bases and J by 0 bases, with 17 bases between the two germline ends.

The chain recombines TRBV18 with TRBJ2-7; 7 bases align to TRBD2. CDR1 and CDR2 (germline): KGHSH, LQKENI. The CDR3 is made up of 17 amino acids. Trimming at V came to 6 bases and at J to 1 base, leaving 15 bases not matched to a gene. The CDR3 coding sequence is TGTGCCAGCTCCCCGTCTGTTGGTAGCGGGTCGTCCTACGAGCAGTACTTC. As protein: CASSPSVGSGSSYEQYF.

This chain connects TRBV7-9 to TRBJ2-7, with D tentatively TRBD1 (5 bases). This CDR3 is 15 amino acids long. Germline-derived CDR1 and CDR2 are SEHNR and FQNEAQ (reference sequence). V gave up 3 bases and J gave up 0 bases, with 12 bases separating them. CDR3 coding DNA: TGTGCCAGCAGCTTCTCGGACATTCGCTCCTACGAGCAGTACTTC. Its protein is CASSFSDIRSYEQYF.

CDR3 amino acids: CASSFADYGYTF. For the CDR3, the DNA is TGTGCCAGCAGTTTTGCGGACTATGGCTACACCTTC. The gene calls are TRBV28 and TRBJ1-2; no firm D call. Deletions cut 3 bases from V and 3 bases from J, with 5 bases between. The germline V gene has CDR1 MDHEN and CDR2 SYDVKM. The length of the CDR3 is 12 residues.

J is TRBJ1-3 and V is TRBV15; 8 bases line up with TRBD1. Looked up from germline, CDR1 is LNHNV and CDR2 is YYDKDF (reference sequence). After removal of 2 bases from V and 2 bases from J, the junction contained 2 bases not matched to a gene. The CDR3 spans 15 residues. The DNA of the CDR3 is TGTGCCACCAGCAGAATGGACAGGGCTGGAAACACCATATATTTT. It specifies CATSRMDRAGNTIYF.

The V and J genes are TRBV5-1 and TRBJ1-2, with no clear D. V gave up 0 bases and J gave up 0 bases, with 9 bases separating them. This CDR3 region has 15 residues. Germline V CDR1 and CDR2: SGHRS, YFSETQ. The CDR3: CASSLGVTTNYGYTF. CDR3 DNA: TGCGCCAGCAGCTTGGGGGTGACAACTAACTATGGCTACACCTTC.

The chain joins TRBV2 to TRBJ1-5; 9 nucleotides agree with TRBD1. This CDR3 has 14 amino acids. J gave up 6 bases and V 5 bases, and 5 bases lay outside the gene matches. Germline V gene sequence: CDR1 SNHLY, CDR2 FYNNEI. This CDR3 reads CASSPDRGSQPQHF. The CDR3 coding sequence is TGTGCCAGCAGTCCGGACAGGGGCAGTCAGCCCCAGCATTTT.

This chain connects TRBV28 to TRBJ2-7; no firm D call. The CDR3 contains 12 residues. V was clipped by 10 bases and J by 6 bases, with 16 bases between them. Germline V gene sequence: CDR1 MDHEN, CDR2 SYDVKM. CDR3 amino acids: CATSTGQVEQYF. CDR3 nucleotide sequence: TGTGCCACCTCAACGGGCCAGGTCGAGCAGTACTTC.

The chain is built from TRBV5-1 and TRBJ2-5; 8 nucleotides line up with TRBD1. Trimming removed 4 bases from V and 4 bases from J; junction bases left unmatched: 6. The CDR3 is 14 amino acids. From germline, CDR1 is SGHRS and CDR2 YFSETQ. This CDR3 reads CASSPSGQGETQYF. Written as DNA, the CDR3 is TGCGCCAGCAGCCCCAGCGGACAGGGAGAGACCCAGTACTTC.

V gene TRBV5-5 combines with J gene TRBJ1-3; D perhaps matches TRBD1 (6 bases). V lost 0 bases, J lost 0 bases, and 10 bases lay in between. The CDR3 has 16 amino acids. Per germline, CDR1 SGHKS and CDR2 YYEKEE (reference sequence). This CDR3 is CASSLAGGASGNTIYF. CDR3 in DNA: TGTGCCAGCAGCTTGGCCGGGGGGGCCTCTGGAAACACCATATATTTT.

A single count supports this clone. This chain uses TRBV28 with TRBJ1-4; no reliable D call. This CDR3 has 12 amino acids. Germline-derived CDR1 and CDR2 are MDHEN and SYDVKM. Trimming took off 6 bases at V and 8 bases at J, with 10 bases between the two ends. CDR3 DNA sequence: TGTGCCAGCAGCCTATTAGGGGAAAAACTGTTTTTT. Its protein is CASSLLGEKLFF.

The chain links TRBV27 to TRBJ1-1, with TRBD1 matching 8 bases. With 4 bases clipped from V and 4 bases from J, the junction kept 8 bases outside the gene matches. The CDR3 runs 15 residues. Germline V gene sequence: CDR1 MNHEY, CDR2 SMNVEV (reference sequence). CDR3 protein: CASSSYGQGRTEAFF. CDR3 DNA: TGTGCCAGCAGTTCTTATGGACAGGGACGCACTGAAGCTTTCTTT.

The J gene is TRBJ1-1, the V gene TRBV5-5; no reliable D call. Germline values: CDR1 SGHKS, CDR2 YYEKEE (reference sequence). Trimming stripped 2 bases from V and 0 bases from J, with 11 bases between. This CDR3 has 15 amino acids. The CDR3 bases are TGTGCCAGCAGCTTATCTTGGTCCATGAACACTGAAGCTTTCTTT. Its translation: CASSLSWSMNTEAFF.